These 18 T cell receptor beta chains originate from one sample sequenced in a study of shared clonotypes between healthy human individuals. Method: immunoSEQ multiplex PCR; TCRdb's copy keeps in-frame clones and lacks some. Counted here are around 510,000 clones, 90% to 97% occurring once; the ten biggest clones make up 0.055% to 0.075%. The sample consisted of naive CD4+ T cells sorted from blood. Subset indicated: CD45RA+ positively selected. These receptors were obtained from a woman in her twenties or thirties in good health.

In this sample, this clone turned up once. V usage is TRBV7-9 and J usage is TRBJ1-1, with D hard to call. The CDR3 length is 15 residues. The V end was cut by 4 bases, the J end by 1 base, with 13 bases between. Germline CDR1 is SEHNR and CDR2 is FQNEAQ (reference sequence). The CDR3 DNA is TGTGCCAGCAGCTCCGAGTGGGCATCGAACACTGAAGCTTTCTTT. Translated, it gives CASSSEWASNTEAFF.

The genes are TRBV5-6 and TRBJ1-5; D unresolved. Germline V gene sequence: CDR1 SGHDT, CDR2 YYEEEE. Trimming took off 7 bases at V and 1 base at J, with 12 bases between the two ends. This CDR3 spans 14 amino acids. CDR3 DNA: TGTGCCAGCTCTCGGCAGGAGAGCAATCAGCCCCAGCATTTT. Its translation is CASSRQESNQPQHF.

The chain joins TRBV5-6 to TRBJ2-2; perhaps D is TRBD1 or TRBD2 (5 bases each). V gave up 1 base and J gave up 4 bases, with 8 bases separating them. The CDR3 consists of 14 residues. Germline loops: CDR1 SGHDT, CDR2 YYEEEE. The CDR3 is CASSLYGTTGELFF. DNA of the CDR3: TGTGCCAGCAGCTTGTATGGGACCACCGGGGAGCTGTTTTTT.

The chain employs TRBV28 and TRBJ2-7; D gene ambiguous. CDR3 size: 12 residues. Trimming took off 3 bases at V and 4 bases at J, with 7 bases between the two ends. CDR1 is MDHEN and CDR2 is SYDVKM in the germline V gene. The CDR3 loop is CASSFGPYEQYF. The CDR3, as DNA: TGTGCCAGCAGTTTCGGGCCATACGAGCAGTACTTC.

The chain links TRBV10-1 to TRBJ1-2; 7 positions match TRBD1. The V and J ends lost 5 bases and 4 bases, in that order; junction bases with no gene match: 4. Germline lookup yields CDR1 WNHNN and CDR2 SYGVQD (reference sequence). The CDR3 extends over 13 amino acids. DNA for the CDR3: TGCGCCAGCAGTCGACAGGGCTCCTATGGCTACACCTTC. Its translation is CASSRQGSYGYTF.

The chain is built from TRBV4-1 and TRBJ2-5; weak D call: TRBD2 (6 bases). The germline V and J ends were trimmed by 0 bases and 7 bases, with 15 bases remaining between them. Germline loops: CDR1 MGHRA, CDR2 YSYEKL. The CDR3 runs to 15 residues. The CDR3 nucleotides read TGCGCCAGCAGCCAAGATCACGGGGGAGCTGGGACCCAGTACTTC. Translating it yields CASSQDHGGAGTQYF.

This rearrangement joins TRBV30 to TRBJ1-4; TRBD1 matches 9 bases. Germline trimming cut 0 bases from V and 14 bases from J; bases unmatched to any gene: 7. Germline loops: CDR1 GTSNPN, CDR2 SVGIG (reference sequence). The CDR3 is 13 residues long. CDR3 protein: CAWSVTTGGGLFF. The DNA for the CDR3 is TGTGCCTGGAGTGTAACGACAGGGGGTGGTCTGTTTTTT.

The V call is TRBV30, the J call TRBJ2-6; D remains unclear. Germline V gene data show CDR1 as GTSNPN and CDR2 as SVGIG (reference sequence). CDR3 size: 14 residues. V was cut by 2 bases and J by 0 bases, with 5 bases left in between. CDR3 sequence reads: CAWSLFSGANVLTF. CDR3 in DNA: TGTGCCTGGAGTTTGTTCTCTGGGGCCAACGTCCTGACTTTC.

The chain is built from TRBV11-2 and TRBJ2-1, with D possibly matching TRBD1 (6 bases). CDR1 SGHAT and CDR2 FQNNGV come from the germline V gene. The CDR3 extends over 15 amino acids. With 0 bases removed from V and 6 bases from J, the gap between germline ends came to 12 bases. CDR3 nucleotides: TGTGCCAGCAGCTTAGATACAGGGTGGTCCAATGAGCAGTTCTTC. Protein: CASSLDTGWSNEQFF.

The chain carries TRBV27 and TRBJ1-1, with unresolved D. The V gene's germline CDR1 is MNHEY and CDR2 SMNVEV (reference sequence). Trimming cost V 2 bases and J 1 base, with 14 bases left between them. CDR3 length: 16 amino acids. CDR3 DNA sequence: TGTGCCAGCAGTTTAGTCAATTTACCGGGGAACACTGAAGCTTTCTTT. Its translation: CASSLVNLPGNTEAFF.

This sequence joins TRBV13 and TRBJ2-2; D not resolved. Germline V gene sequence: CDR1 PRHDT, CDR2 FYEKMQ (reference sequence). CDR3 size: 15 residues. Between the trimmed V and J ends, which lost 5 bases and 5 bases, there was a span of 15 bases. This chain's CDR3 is CASSGKATLTGELFF. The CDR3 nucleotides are TGTGCCAGCAGCGGAAAGGCGACGCTTACCGGGGAGCTGTTTTTT.

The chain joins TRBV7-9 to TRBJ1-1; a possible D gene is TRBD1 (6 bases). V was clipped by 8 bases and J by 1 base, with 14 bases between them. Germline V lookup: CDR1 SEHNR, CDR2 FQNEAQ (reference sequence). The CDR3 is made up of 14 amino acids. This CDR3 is CASLSGGQNTEAFF. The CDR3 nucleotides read TGTGCCAGCTTATCGGGGGGGCAGAACACTGAAGCTTTCTTT.

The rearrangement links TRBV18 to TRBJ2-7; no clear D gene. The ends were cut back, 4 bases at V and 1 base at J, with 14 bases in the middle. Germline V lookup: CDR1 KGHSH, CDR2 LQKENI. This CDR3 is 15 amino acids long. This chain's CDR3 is CASSLGSLGSYEQYF. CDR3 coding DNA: TGTGCCAGCTCACTCGGGTCGTTAGGGTCCTACGAGCAGTACTTC.

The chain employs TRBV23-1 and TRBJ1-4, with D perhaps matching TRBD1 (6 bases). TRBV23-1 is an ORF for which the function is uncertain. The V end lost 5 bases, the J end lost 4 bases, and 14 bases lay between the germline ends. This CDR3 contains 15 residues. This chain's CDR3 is CASSVQDSLNEKLFF. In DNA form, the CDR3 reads TGCGCCAGCAGTGTGCAGGACAGTCTTAATGAAAAACTGTTTTTT.

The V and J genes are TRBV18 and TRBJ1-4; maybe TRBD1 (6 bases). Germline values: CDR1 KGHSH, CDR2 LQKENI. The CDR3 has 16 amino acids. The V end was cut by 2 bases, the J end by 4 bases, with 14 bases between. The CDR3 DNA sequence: TGTGCCAGCTCACCATTAAGACAGGAGGTTAATGAAAAACTGTTTTTT. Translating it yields CASSPLRQEVNEKLFF.

CDR3 coding DNA: TGCGCCAGCAGCTTGGGGACAGGGTTTAGTCCAGATACGCAGTATTTT. Its translation is CASSLGTGFSPDTQYF. The chain combines TRBV5-1 with TRBJ2-3, with 8 bases identical to TRBD1. Germline CDR1 and CDR2: SGHRS and YFSETQ. This CDR3 comprises 16 residues. The V gene end was trimmed by 0 bases and the J gene end by 4 bases; junction bases not matched to a gene: 7.

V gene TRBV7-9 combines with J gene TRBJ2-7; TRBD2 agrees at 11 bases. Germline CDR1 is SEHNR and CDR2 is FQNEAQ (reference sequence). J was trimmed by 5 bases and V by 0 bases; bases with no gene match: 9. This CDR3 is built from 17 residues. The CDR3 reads CASSLAGGSGRANEQYF. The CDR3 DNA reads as TGTGCCAGCAGCTTAGCGGGGGGTAGCGGGAGGGCCAACGAGCAGTACTTC.

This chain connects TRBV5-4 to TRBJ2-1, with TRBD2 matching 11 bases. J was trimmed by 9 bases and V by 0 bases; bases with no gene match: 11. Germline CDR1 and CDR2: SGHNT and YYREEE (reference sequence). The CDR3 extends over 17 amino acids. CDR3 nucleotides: TGTGCCAGCAGCTTGGATCTAGCGGGAGGCCGAAGCGGTGAGCAGTTCTTC. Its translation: CASSLDLAGGRSGEQFF.